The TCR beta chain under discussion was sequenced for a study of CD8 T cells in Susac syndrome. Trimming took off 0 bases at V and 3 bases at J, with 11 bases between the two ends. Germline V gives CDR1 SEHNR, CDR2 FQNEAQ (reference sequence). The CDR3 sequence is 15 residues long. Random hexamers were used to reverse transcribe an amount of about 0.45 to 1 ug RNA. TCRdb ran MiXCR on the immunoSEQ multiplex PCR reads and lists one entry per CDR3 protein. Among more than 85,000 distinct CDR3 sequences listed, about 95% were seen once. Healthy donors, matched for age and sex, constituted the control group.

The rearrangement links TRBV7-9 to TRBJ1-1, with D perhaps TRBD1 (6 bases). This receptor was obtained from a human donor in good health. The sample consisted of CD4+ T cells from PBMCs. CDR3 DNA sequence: TGTGCCAGCAGCTTAGCGTCAGGGGCGGACACTGAAGCTTTCTTT. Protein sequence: CASSLASGADTEAFF.